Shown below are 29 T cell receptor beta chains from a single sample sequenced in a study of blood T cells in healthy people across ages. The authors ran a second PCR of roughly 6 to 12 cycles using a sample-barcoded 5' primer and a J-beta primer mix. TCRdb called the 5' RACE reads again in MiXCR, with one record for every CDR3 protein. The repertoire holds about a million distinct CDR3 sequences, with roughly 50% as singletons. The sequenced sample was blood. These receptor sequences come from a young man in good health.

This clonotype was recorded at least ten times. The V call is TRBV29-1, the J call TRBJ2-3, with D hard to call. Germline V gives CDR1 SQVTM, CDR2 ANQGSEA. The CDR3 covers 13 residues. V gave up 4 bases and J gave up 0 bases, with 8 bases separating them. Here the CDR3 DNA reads TGCAGCGTTGTAGTGGGCAGCACAGATACGCAGTATTTT. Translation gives CSVVVGSTDTQYF.

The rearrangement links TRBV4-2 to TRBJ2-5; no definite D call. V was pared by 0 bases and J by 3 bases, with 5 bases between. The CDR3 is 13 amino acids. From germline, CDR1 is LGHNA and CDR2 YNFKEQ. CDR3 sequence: CASSQDLEETQYF. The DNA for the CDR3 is TGTGCCAGCAGCCAAGATCTCGAAGAGACCCAGTACTTC.

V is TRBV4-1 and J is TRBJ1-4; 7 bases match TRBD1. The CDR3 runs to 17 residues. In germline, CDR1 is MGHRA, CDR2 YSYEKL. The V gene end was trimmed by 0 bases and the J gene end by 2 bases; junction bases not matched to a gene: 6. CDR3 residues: CASSQDRARGTNEKLFF. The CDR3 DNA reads TGCGCCAGCAGCCAAGATCGGGCCAGGGGGACTAATGAAAAACTGTTTTTT.

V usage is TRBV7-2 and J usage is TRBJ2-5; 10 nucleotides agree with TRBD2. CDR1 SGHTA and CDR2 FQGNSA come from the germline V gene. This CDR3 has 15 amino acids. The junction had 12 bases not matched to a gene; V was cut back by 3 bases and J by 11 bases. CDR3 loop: CASSFSGGVSNEQYF. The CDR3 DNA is TGTGCCAGCAGCTTCAGCGGGGGGGTAAGCAATGAGCAGTACTTC.

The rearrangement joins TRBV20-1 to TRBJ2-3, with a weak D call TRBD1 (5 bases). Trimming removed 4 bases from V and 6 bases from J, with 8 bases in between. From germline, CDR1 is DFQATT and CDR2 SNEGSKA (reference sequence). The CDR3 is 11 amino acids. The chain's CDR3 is CSAKGQDTQYF. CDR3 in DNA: TGCAGTGCTAAGGGGCAGGATACGCAGTATTTT.

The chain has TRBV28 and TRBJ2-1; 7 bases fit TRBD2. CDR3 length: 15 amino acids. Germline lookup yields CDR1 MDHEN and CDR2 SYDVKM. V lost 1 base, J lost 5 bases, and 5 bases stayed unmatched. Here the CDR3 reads CASSLSPSGNNEQFF. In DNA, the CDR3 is TGTGCCAGCAGTTTATCCCCTAGCGGAAACAATGAGCAGTTCTTC.

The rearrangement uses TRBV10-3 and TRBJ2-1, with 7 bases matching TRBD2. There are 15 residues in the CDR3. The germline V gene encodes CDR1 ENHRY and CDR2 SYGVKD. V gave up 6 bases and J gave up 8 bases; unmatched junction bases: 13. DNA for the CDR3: TGTGCCATCAGCGGGGTGGGAGGGGTCGGTGATGAGCAGTTCTTC. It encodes CAISGVGGVGDEQFF.

The CDR3 reads CASSLMSRNNEQFF. The CDR3 DNA reads TGTGCCAGCAGCTTAATGTCCAGGAACAATGAGCAGTTCTTC. J is TRBJ2-1 and V is TRBV7-3; no reliable D call. V lost 1 base, J lost 5 bases, and 9 bases lay in between. Germline V gene data show CDR1 as SGHTA and CDR2 as FQGTGA. The CDR3 has 14 amino acids. The full variable domain, with the rest looked up from reference TRBV7-3 and TRBJ2-1, is GAGVSQTPSNKVTEKGKYVELRCDPISGHTALYWYRQSLGQGPEFLIYFQGTGAADDSGLPNDRFFAVRPEGSVSTLKIQRTERGDSAVYLCASSLMSRNNEQFFGPGTRLTVL.

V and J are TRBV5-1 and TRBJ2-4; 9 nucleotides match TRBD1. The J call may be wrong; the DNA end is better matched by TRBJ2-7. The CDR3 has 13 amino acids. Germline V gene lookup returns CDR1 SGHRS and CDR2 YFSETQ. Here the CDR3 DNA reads TGCGCCTGCGCAAGGGACAGGGCTTACGAGCAGTACTTC. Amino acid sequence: CACARDRAYEQYF.

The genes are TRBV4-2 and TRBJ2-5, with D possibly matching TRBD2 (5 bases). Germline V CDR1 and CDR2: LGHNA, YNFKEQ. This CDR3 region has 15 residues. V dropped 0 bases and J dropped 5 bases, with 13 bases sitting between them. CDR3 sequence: CASSQDPQRGETQYF. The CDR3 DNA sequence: TGTGCCAGCAGCCAAGATCCCCAGCGCGGGGAGACCCAGTACTTC.

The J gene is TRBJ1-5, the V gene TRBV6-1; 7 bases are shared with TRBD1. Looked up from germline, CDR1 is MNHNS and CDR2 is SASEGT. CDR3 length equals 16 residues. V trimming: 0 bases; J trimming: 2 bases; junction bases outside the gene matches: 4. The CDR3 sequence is CASSEAKGARNQPQHF. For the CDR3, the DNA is TGTGCCAGCAGTGAAGCGAAGGGGGCCCGCAATCAGCCCCAGCATTTT.

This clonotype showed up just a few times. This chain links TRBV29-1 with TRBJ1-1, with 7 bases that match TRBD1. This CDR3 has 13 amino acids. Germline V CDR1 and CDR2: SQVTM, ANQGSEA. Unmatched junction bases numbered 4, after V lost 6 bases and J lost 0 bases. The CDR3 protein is CSVVGTVNTEAFF. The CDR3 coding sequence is TGCAGCGTCGTAGGGACAGTGAACACTGAAGCTTTCTTT.

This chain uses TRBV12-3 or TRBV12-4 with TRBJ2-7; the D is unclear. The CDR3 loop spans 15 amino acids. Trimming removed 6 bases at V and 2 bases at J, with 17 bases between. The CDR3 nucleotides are TGTGCCAGCAGCCCCAGGAAGCCTTTGGCCTACGAGCAGTACTTC. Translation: CASSPRKPLAYEQYF.

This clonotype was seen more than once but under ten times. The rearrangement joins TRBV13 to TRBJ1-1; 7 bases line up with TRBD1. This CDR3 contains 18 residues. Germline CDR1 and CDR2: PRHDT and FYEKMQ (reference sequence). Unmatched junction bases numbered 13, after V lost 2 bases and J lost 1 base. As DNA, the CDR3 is TGTGCCAGCAGCTTAACACAGGGGTTTAATCCTACGAACACTGAAGCTTTCTTT. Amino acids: CASSLTQGFNPTNTEAFF.

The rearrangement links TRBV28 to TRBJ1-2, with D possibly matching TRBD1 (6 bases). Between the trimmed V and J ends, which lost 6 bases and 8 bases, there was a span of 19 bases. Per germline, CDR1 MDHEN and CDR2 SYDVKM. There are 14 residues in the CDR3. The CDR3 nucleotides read TGTGCCAGCAGGCAACAGGGTGGTGGCGGCGGCTACACCTTC. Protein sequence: CASRQQGGGGGYTF.

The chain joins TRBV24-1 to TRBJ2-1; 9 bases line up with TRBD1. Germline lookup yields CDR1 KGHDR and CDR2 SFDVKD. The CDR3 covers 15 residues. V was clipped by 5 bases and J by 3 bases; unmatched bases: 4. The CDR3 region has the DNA TGTGCCACCAGTGGGGGACAGGGAAGCTACAATGAGCAGTTCTTC. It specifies CATSGGQGSYNEQFF.

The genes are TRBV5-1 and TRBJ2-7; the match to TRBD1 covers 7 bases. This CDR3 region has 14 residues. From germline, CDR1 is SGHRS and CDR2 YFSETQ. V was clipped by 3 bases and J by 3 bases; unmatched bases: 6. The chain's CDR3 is CASSSTGSGYEQYF. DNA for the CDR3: TGCGCCAGCAGCTCGACAGGGTCGGGCTACGAGCAGTACTTC.

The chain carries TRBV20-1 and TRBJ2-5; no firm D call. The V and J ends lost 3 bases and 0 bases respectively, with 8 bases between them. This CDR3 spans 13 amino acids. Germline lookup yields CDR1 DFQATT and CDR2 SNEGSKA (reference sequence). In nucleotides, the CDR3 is TGCAGTGCTAGGAGCAGGTACCAAGAGACCCAGTACTTC. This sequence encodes CSARSRYQETQYF.

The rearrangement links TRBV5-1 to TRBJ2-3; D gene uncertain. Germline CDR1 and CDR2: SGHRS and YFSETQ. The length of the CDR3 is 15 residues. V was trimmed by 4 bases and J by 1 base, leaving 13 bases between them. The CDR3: CASSGPATRTDTQYF. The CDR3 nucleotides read TGCGCCAGCAGCGGGCCGGCCACCCGCACAGATACGCAGTATTTT.

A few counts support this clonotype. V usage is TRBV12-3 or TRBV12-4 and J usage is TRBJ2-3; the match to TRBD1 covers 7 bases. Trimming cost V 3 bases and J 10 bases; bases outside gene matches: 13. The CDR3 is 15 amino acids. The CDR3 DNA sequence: TGTGCCAGCAGTTTTTGGCAGGGGGTTTCGGAGGCGCAGTATTTT. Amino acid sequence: CASSFWQGVSEAQYF.

The DNA of the CDR3 is TGTGCCAGCAGCCCGAGGGGGCAAACAACTAATGAAAAACTGTTTTTT. This codes for CASSPRGQTTNEKLFF. The chain employs TRBV7-2 and TRBJ1-4; 7 bases are shared with TRBD1. The CDR3 runs 16 residues. The V gene's germline CDR1 is SGHTA and CDR2 FQGNSA. The junction had 6 bases not matched to a gene; V was cut back by 5 bases and J by 0 bases.

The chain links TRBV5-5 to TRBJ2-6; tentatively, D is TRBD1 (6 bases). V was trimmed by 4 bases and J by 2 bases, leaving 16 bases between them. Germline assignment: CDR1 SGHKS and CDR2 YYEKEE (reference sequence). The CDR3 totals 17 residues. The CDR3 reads CASSRGNRVPGANVLTF. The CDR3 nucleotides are TGTGCCAGCAGCCGAGGGAACAGGGTTCCTGGGGCCAACGTCCTGACTTTC.

The CDR3 here is CSASIAGGLGEQFF. CDR3 DNA sequence: TGCAGTGCCTCAATAGCGGGGGGGCTCGGTGAGCAGTTCTTC. V and J are TRBV20-1 and TRBJ2-1; 11 bases align to TRBD2. Germline V CDR1 and CDR2: DFQATT, SNEGSKA (reference sequence). The junction had 10 bases not matched to a gene; V was cut back by 6 bases and J by 9 bases. The CDR3 extends over 14 amino acids.

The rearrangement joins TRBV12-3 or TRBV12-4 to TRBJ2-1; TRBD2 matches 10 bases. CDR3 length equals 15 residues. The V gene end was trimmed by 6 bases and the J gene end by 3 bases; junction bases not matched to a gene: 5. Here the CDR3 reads CASRTASGGYNEQFF. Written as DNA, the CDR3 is TGTGCCAGCAGAACGGCTAGCGGGGGCTACAATGAGCAGTTCTTC.

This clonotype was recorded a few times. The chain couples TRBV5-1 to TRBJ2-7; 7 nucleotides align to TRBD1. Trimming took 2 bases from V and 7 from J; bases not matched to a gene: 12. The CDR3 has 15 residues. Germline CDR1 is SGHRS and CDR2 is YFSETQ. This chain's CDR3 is CASSLTGEFGTEQYF. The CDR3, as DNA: TGCGCCAGCAGCTTAACAGGGGAATTTGGGACGGAGCAGTACTTC.

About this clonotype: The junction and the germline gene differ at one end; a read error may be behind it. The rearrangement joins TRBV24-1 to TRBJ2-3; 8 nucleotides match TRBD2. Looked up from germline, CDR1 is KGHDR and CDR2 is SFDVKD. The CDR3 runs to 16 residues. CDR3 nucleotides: TGTGCCACCAGTGATCCTCAAGCGGGGGCCCCAGATACGCGGTATTTT. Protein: CATSDPQAGAPDTRYF.

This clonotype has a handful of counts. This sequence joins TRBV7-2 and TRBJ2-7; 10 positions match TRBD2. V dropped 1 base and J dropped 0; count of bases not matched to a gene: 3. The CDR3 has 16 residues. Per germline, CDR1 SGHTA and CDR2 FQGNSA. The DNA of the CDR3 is TGTGCCAGCAGCTTAGTAGCGGGGGGAAGCTCCTACGAGCAGTACTTC. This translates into CASSLVAGGSSYEQYF. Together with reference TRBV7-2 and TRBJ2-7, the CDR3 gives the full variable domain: GAGVSQSPSNKVTEKGKDVELRCDPISGHTALYWYRQSLGQGLEFLIYFQGNSAPDKSGLPSDRFSAERTGGSVSTLTIQRTQQEDSAVYLCASSLVAGGSSYEQYFGPGTRLTVT.

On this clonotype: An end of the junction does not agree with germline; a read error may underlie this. CDR3 in DNA: TGTGTCAGCAGTTACCGGTTAGGGCCCGCGATTATAACAGATACGCAGTATTTT. Translating gives CVSSYRLGPAIITDTQYF. This chain joins TRBV6-2 or TRBV6-3 and TRBJ2-3; D is ambiguous. This CDR3 is built from 18 residues. Germline assignment: CDR1 MNHEY and CDR2 SVGEGT.

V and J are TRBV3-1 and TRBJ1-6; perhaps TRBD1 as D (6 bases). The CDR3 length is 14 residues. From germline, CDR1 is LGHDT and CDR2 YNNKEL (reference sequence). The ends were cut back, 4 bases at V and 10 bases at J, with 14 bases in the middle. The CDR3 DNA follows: TGTGCCAGCAGCCCCCACAGGGATGTCTCACCCCTCCACTTT. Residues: CASSPHRDVSPLHF.